The clone carrying this T cell receptor beta chain was seen many times. The antigen is unknown. A clone one base away is much larger, so this may be a read error. Via MiXCR, TCRdb re-called the multiplex PCR reads, giving one row per CDR3 protein. The sample holds just under 65,000 distinct CDR3 sequences; roughly 59% are singletons and the top ten take roughly 19%. This record comes from a study of breast tumors, draining lymph nodes, adjacent tissues. Study observations and caveats: Most tumor T cells seemingly derive from lymph node, then expand in tumor. Luminal-like breast cancer showed significantly higher tumor–nontumor repertoire similarity than basal-like. Tumors had less TCR diversity than lymph nodes, more than nontumor tissue.

The CDR3 is 16 residues long. The germline CDR1 and CDR2 sequences are LGHNA and YNFKEQ. The chain recombines TRBV4-2 with TRBJ1-6; no reliable D call. This receptor was taken from a female donor with breast cancer. Some clones in this sample may be carry-over from other donors' samples. Input material: breast tumor tissue. The CDR3 coding sequence is TGTGCCAGCGGCCAAGGGCGGAGCTCCTATAATTCACCCCTCCACTTT. As protein: CASGQGRSSYNSPLHF.